This T cell receptor (beta chain) emerged from a study of cytomegalovirus exposure and HLA in healthy donors. PCR amplification relied on 60 Vbeta primers (plus 13 Jbeta primers). Sequencing was performed with immunoSEQ multiplex PCR; in TCRdb, only in-frame clones are kept and a portion is missing. Altogether approximately 240,000 clones are present, more than 85% being singletons, with the ten largest covering around 1%. CDR3 size: 11 residues. Trimming took off 6 bases at V and 9 bases at J, with 13 bases between the two ends. Looked up from germline, CDR1 is DFQATT and CDR2 is SNEGSKA (reference sequence).

This receptor was identified in a woman between 18 and 29 years old in good health and CMV-seronegative. The rearrangement uses TRBV20-1 and TRBJ2-3; D is perhaps TRBD2 (5 bases). Sequencing was performed on PBMCs. For the CDR3, the DNA is TGCAGTGCGCGGGTGGGGTCGACGCAGTATTTT. Translating gives CSARVGSTQYF.